This TCR beta chain was found in a study of T cell responses to AZD1222 COVID-19 vaccine. The V gene lost 5 bases and the J gene lost 6 bases, with 17 bases spanning the gap. The germline CDR1 and CDR2 sequences are MDHEN and SYDVKM. The CDR3 is 16 residues long. A word on this clone: Antigen: not known.

TCRdb's copy holds only in-frame clones and misses some; the assay was immunoSEQ multiplex PCR. The sample consists of over 50,000 clones, 81% of them appearing once. Study-level findings and limits: Repertoires were obtained solely post-peak T cell response. Distributed over spike, vaccine-associated CD4 TCRs predominated at 160-218 and 743-854.

Second-dose timings of about 4 or about 12 weeks were pooled. V is TRBV28 and J is TRBJ1-6; weak D call: TRBD1 (5 bases). The origin of this receptor is an adult who received the AZD1222 COVID-19 vaccine. The sample here was peripheral blood, taken 28 days after the second AZD1222 dose. This CDR3 is CASSPYPGTANSPLHF. The CDR3 DNA sequence: TGTGCCAGCAGTCCGTATCCCGGGACGGCTAATTCACCCCTCCACTTT.